This entry is about one T cell receptor beta chain. The CDR3 consists of 13 residues. The V gene lost 2 bases and the J gene lost 2 bases, with 6 bases spanning the gap. Per the germline V gene, CDR1 is SGDLS and CDR2 is YYNGEE. This table comes from immunoSEQ multiplex PCR, and its TCRdb copy is limited to in-frame clones, with some not included. The table includes over 70,000 clones, 60% to 85% detected once. The data were taken from a study of blood T cell repertoires in COVID-19. Turning to the study itself: Acute and convalescent COVID-19 samples came from the United States, Italy and Spain.

V is TRBV9 and J is TRBJ2-3; D gene ambiguous. The sequencing input was peripheral blood. This clonotype was sampled from a man in his sixties or seventies with acute or convalescent COVID-19. CDR3 bases: TGTGCCAGCAGCGTCGCGCTCACAGATACGCAGTATTTT. It is translated as CASSVALTDTQYF.